This T cell receptor (beta chain) originates from a study of OX40 agonist ivuxolimab in advanced cancers. Study as a whole: At doses from 0.01 to 10 mg/kg, patients were given intravenous ivuxolimab every 2 weeks. Partial responses, seen in three patients, involved one hepatocellular carcinoma and two cutaneous melanomas.

As to this clone: Its specificity is not known.

Broader study findings: Also showing low normalized T-cell clonal expansion were some of the nonresponders.

TCRdb's copy holds only in-frame clones and misses some; the assay was immunoSEQ multiplex PCR. The sample records about 95,000 clones, 75% to 90% being singletons. The receptor was isolated from an adult with an advanced solid tumor such as melanoma, head and neck, liver or kidney cancer. The starting material was CD4+ or CD8+ T cells sorted from blood, obtained in a trial of the OX40 agonist ivuxolimab.

CDR3 amino acids: CASSFDRDSNEQFF. In DNA, the CDR3 is TGTGCCAGCAGCTTTGACAGGGACTCCAATGAGCAGTTCTTC. V usage is TRBV5-8 and J usage is TRBJ2-1, with D perhaps matching TRBD1 (7 bases). Germline loops: CDR1 SGHTS, CDR2 YDEGEE. The CDR3 spans 14 residues. Between the trimmed V and J ends, which lost 2 bases and 6 bases, there was a span of 12 bases.